This is a list of T cell receptor beta chains from one sample in a study of cytomegalovirus exposure and HLA in healthy donors. Only in-frame clones appear in the TCRdb table, and some are missing; sequencing was by immunoSEQ multiplex PCR. The table shows tens of thousands of clones, with roughly 88% occurring only once. The sample taken for sequencing was PBMCs. These receptors came from a woman in her thirties in good health and CMV-seronegative. Each CDR3 is given with its conserved first and last residue.

j_call cdr3_length v_call cdr3_aa
TRBJ1-2 13 TRBV28 CASRGQGAHGYTF
TRBJ1-1 14 TRBV28 CASSKGGVVREAFF
TRBJ1-2 15 TRBV28 CASSPPGQRNYGYTF
TRBJ1-1 15 TRBV27 CASSLIAPGDTEAFF
TRBJ2-7 16 TRBV19 CASSIEGQGGPYEQYF
TRBJ1-5 15 TRBV6-5 CASSYSETSHQPQHF
TRBJ2-2 15 TRBV19 CASSMVGGPSGELFF
TRBJ1-5 14 TRBV6-5 CASKPGQRKQPQHF
TRBJ2-2 14 TRBV2 CASSRTGVGGELFF
TRBJ2-5 14 TRBV2 CASSQHRGRETQYF
TRBJ2-1 15 TRBV2 CASRKTSGLNNEQFF
TRBJ2-1 14 TRBV7-2 CASSLESVAGAGFF
TRBJ2-7 14 TRBV10-1 CASSPGQGLHEQYF
TRBJ1-5 14 TRBV27 CASSQGNSNQPQHF
TRBJ2-1 15 TRBV9 CASSGKAGVGNEQFF
TRBJ2-5 16 TRBV5-1 CASSLQGARVQETQYF
TRBJ2-5 15 TRBV19 CASSIRDTAKVAQYF
TRBJ1-2 14 TRBV29-1 CSVLSDNDNYGYTF
TRBJ2-7 14 TRBV7-2 CASSPPGLAIEQYF
TRBJ2-2 13 TRBV9 CASSVMATGELFF
TRBJ2-1 14 TRBV2 CASSGGLALNEQFF
TRBJ2-7 15 TRBV28 CASRKKLAGVLWQYF
TRBJ1-2 14 TRBV4-3 CASSQDRGGGGYTF
TRBJ1-2 14 TRBV4-3 CASGNRGKGYGYTF
TRBJ1-2 13 TRBV6-5 CASSPTGGPPYTF
TRBJ1-1 13 TRBV5-4 CASSQGGLTEAFF
TRBJ1-1 16 TRBV9 CASSLEMGLKGTEAFF
TRBJ1-1 14 TRBV19 CASRETGLNTEAFF
TRBJ1-5 13 TRBV19 CASRVDSNQPQHF
TRBJ2-1 14 TRBV25-1 CASRKDTSYNEQFF
TRBJ1-5 15 TRBV19 CASRVTAYSNQPQHF
TRBJ2-2 14 TRBV28 CASRAGLYTGELFF
TRBJ1-3 16 TRBV6-1 CASREDSGKSGNTIYF
TRBJ2-6 16 TRBV2 CASRGPGGPGANVLTF
TRBJ2-2 15 TRBV5-1 CASSPDLGDTGELFF
TRBJ2-7 13 TRBV27 CASSSGLSYEQYF
TRBJ1-5 15 TRBV2 CASSGRGFDNQPQHF
TRBJ1-2 13 TRBV30 CAWSRDRAYGYTF
TRBJ1-2 14 TRBV5-4 CASSPGQGHYGYTF
TRBJ1-2 13 TRBV10-1 CASSEGHNYGYTF